The entry that follows covers one T cell receptor beta chain sequence. The CDR3 length is 13 residues. The V end lost 6 bases, the J end lost 7 bases, and 12 bases lay between the germline ends. Germline V gene sequence: CDR1 MNHNS, CDR2 SASEGT. This sample is part of a study of technical replicates of blood from several donors. This table comes from immunoSEQ multiplex PCR, and its TCRdb copy is limited to in-frame clones, with some not included. The sample has about 64,000 clones, 86% seen once; the top ten hold about 5.4%. This chain links TRBV6-1 with TRBJ1-4, with D tentatively TRBD1 (6 bases). The sequencing sample was made of PBMCs. The receptor was derived from a human donor in good health. Some clones in this sample may be carry-over from other donors' samples. Here the CDR3 DNA reads TGTGCCAGCAGACAGGGAATCCTTGAAAAACTGTTTTTT. Residues: CASRQGILEKLFF.